Listed below are T cell receptor beta chains from one sample, sequenced in a study of CD8+CD57+ T cells in acquired aplastic anemia. TCRdb re-called the reads with MiXCR, one entry per CDR3 protein. Among a few hundred thousand distinct CDR3 sequences, under 65% were seen once, and the ten largest hold under 1.5%. Source material: sorted CD4+, CD8+, or CD8+CD57+ T cells (not recorded which) from PBMCs. Receptor source: a human donor with aplastic anemia. The CDR3 runs from the conserved cysteine through the conserved F or W. Each record gives: clone size, J gene, D gene, V gene, CDR3 protein, CDR3 DNA. A D gene is named only where the DNA matches it firmly. Part of the rows lack a size; the others show once, few, many or a class for expanded clones.

size: NA
J: TRBJ1-5
D: NA
V: TRBV14
CDR3: CASSPRGVRQPQHF
DNA: TGTGCCAGCAGCCCCCGTGGGGTGCGTCAGCCCCAGCATTTT

size: NA
J: TRBJ1-1
D: NA
V: TRBV19
CDR3: CASSKQGIYAEAFF
DNA: TGTGCCAGTAGTAAACAGGGAATTTACGCTGAAGCTTTCTTT

size: NA
J: TRBJ2-3
D: NA
V: TRBV19
CDR3: CASSNGLGADTQYF
DNA: TGTGCCAGTAGTAATGGGTTAGGGGCGGATACGCAGTATTTT

size: NA
J: TRBJ2-7
D: NA
V: TRBV20-1
CDR3: CSARDAGVGYEQYF
DNA: TGCAGTGCTAGAGATGCGGGCGTCGGCTACGAGCAGTACTTC

size: many
J: TRBJ2-3
D: NA
V: TRBV3-1
CDR3: CASSQDQRERLDTQYF
DNA: TGTGCCAGCAGCCAAGATCAACGGGAGAGGTTAGATACGCAGTATTTT

size: few
J: TRBJ1-4
D: NA
V: TRBV5-1
CDR3: CASSLGQVREKLFF
DNA: TGCGCCAGCAGCTTGGGGCAGGTTAGGGAAAAACTGTTTTTT

size: many
J: TRBJ1-5
D: NA
V: TRBV4-2
CDR3: CASSSQVYQPQHF
DNA: TGTGCCAGCAGCTCACAGGTTTATCAGCCCCAGCATTTT

size: few
J: TRBJ1-4
D: NA
V: TRBV19
CDR3: CASSIMTANEKLFF
DNA: TGTGCCAGTAGTATAATGACCGCGAATGAAAAACTGTTTTTT

size: NA
J: TRBJ2-7
D: NA
V: TRBV19
CDR3: CASSWTEGLEQYF
DNA: TGTGCCAGTAGTTGGACGGAGGGGCTCGAGCAGTACTTC

size: NA
J: TRBJ2-1
D: TRBD1
V: TRBV11-3
CDR3: CASSGLTGVNEQFF
DNA: TGTGCCAGCAGCGGCTTAACAGGGGTCAATGAGCAGTTCTTC

size: NA
J: TRBJ2-7
D: NA
V: TRBV7-9
CDR3: CASSRLQGGYEQYF
DNA: TGTGCCAGCAGCCGCCTACAGGGAGGGTACGAGCAGTACTTC

size: many
J: TRBJ1-2
D: NA
V: TRBV24-1
CDR3: CATSEGGNYGYTF
DNA: TGTGCCACCAGTGAGGGCGGGAACTATGGCTACACCTTC

size: NA
J: TRBJ2-3
D: NA
V: TRBV7-8
CDR3: CASSLPLDLSTDTQYF
DNA: TGTGCCAGCAGTTTACCGCTAGATCTTAGCACAGATACGCAGTATTTT